These T cell receptor beta chains were read from a single sample in a study of T cell responses to AZD1222 COVID-19 vaccine. Only in-frame clones appear in the TCRdb table, and some are missing; sequencing was by immunoSEQ multiplex PCR. The table records around 99,000 clones, approximately 88% of them present only once. The sample consisted of peripheral blood, taken on day 0 of AZD1222 vaccination. The origin of the receptors is an adult in good health. CDR3s include the opening cysteine and the closing phenylalanine or tryptophan. A D gene is named only where the DNA matches it firmly. Clone size, where shown, is once, few, many, or a class for clones that have expanded.

v_gene	abundance	d_gene	j_gene	CDR3nt	CDR3aa
TRBV11-3	once	-	TRBJ2-5	TGTGCCAGCAGCCCCAGGTCAGGACAGCGCAGATCAGCGGGATTAGAGACCCAGTACTTC	CASSPRSGQRRSAGLETQYF
TRBV27	-	-	TRBJ1-4	TGTGCCAGCAGTTTCTGGGGGGGGGTTAATGAAAAACTGTTTTTT	CASSFWGGVNEKLFF
TRBV13	-	-	TRBJ2-1	TGTGCCAGCAGCTTAGAGGGGGGGTACAATGAGCAGTTCTTC	CASSLEGGYNEQFF
TRBV18	-	TRBD1	TRBJ2-7	TGTGCCAGCTCACAACAGGGGGACTACGAGCAGTACTTC	CASSQQGDYEQYF
TRBV5-1	once	-	TRBJ2-2	TGCGCCAGCAGCCCACAGGGTAGGGACAGGACTAGCTTCCACTACGCGAACACCGGGGAGCTGTTTTTT	CASSPQGRDRTSFHYANTGELFF
TRBV14	-	-	TRBJ2-5	TGTGCCAGCAGCCAAGTTGGCCTCACAGAGACCCAGTACTTC	CASSQVGLTETQYF
TRBV14	-	-	TRBJ1-4	TGTGCCAGCAGCCAAGATAACAGGGCTTCAACTAATGAAAAACTGTTTTTT	CASSQDNRASTNEKLFF
TRBV11-2	-	TRBD1	TRBJ2-2	TGTGCCAGCAGCTTAGCGGGACAGAGGCTGGAGCTGTTTTTT	CASSLAGQRLELFF
TRBV2	-	TRBD2	TRBJ2-7	TGTGCCAGCAGTGTGGGAGGGGTGCAGTACTTC	CASSVGGVQYF
TRBV6-2/TRBV6-3	-	-	TRBJ2-3	TGTGCCAGCACCCCCCTAGCGACGTTCACAGATACGCAGTATTTT	CASTPLATFTDTQYF
TRBV20-1	-	-	TRBJ2-2	TGCAGTGCCGGGGACACCGGGGAGCTGTTTTTT	CSAGDTGELFF
TRBV7-2	-	-	TRBJ1-5	TGTGCCAGCAGCTCCGAGCAGGGACGGAATCAGCCCCAGCATTTT	CASSSEQGRNQPQHF
TRBV6-5	-	TRBD1	TRBJ1-3	TGTGCCAGCAGTTCGCCAGGGGGCTCTGGAAACACCATATATTTT	CASSSPGGSGNTIYF
TRBV24-1	-	-	TRBJ2-2	TGTGCCACCAGTGATCTGAGGGGAGACACCGGGGAGCTGTTTTTT	CATSDLRGDTGELFF
TRBV7-2	-	TRBD1	TRBJ1-2	TGTGCCAGCAGCTTAGCGCTAACAGGGGGTGGCTACACCTTC	CASSLALTGGGYTF
TRBV7-2	-	-	TRBJ1-3	TGTGCGACCTCGCGGGGAAGCTCTGGAAACACCATATATTTT	CATSRGSSGNTIYF
TRBV9	-	TRBD2	TRBJ2-1	TGTGCCAGCAGCGTGTTTCCCGGGACTAGCGGGAGTAATGAGCAGTTCTTC	CASSVFPGTSGSNEQFF
TRBV9	-	-	TRBJ1-6	TGTGCCAGCAGCGTAGGACTGTCTGACTATAATTCACCCCTCCACTTT	CASSVGLSDYNSPLHF
TRBV12-3/TRBV12-4	-	TRBD1	TRBJ1-2	TGTGCCAGCAGGAACAGGGGCGGCTACACCTTC	CASRNRGGYTF
TRBV7-2	-	TRBD1	TRBJ1-6	TGTGCCAGCAGCGGAAGGGACAGGGTAGCTCCACCCCTCCACTTT	CASSGRDRVAPPLHF
TRBV7-9	-	TRBD2	TRBJ2-5	TGTGCCAGCAGCTTAGACCTTCGGACTAGCAGAGGGGGTCAGTACTTC	CASSLDLRTSRGGQYF
TRBV29-1	-	TRBD1	TRBJ2-3	TGCAGCGTTGAAGGGACAGGCAACACAGATACGCAGTATTTT	CSVEGTGNTDTQYF